The T cell receptor (beta chain) under discussion was sequenced for a study of cytomegalovirus exposure and HLA in healthy donors. Across the whole study: T cells numbering around 180 million yielded some 100 million unique TCR beta sequences in an earlier analysis.

The primer mix had 60 Vbeta and 13 Jbeta primers. In the authors' methods: About 12 million of 75 million to 85 million unique TCR beta chains were shared, per a later count. Method: immunoSEQ multiplex PCR; TCRdb's copy keeps in-frame clones and lacks some. V, J and clone size reflect that table, while D and trimming were determined from the DNA. The sample table sets out about 200,000 clones. The CDR3 covers 15 residues. Germline V gives CDR1 SGHAT, CDR2 FQNNGV. Trimming cost V 1 base and J 0 bases; bases outside gene matches: 0. General study results and limits: Three of the chains that were CMV-associated were confirmed in vitro to be specific for CMV antigens.

As regards this clone: Its antigen is unidentified.

V gene TRBV11-2 combines with J gene TRBJ2-1, with 7 bases that match TRBD2. The sequence came from a girl under 10 years old in good health and CMV-seropositive. Sequencing used PBMCs. As DNA, the CDR3 is TGTGCCAGCAGCTTAGGCGGGAGCTCCTACAATGAGCAGTTCTTC. Translation gives CASSLGGSSYNEQFF.